These 16 T cell receptor beta chains came from one sample sequenced in a study of control samples from healthy donors and cancer patients. The protocol was immunoSEQ multiplex PCR, while the TCRdb copy is restricted to in-frame clones and leaves out a portion. The sample lists over 100,000 clones, 80% to 95% occurring once. Material for sequencing was blood. All receptors derive from a man between 18 and 29 years old in good health.

The rearrangement links TRBV30 to TRBJ2-2; D gene unclear. Germline-derived CDR1 and CDR2 are GTSNPN and SVGIG (reference sequence). CDR3 length equals 14 residues. Trimming shortened V by 4 bases and J by 1 base, and 10 bases separated the two germline ends. The CDR3, as DNA: TGTGCCTGGACGAAAGCTTTGAACACCGGGGAGCTGTTTTTT. Translated, it gives CAWTKALNTGELFF.

This chain links TRBV19 with TRBJ2-7, with unresolved D. V was clipped by 6 bases and J by 0 bases, with 12 bases between them. The germline V gene encodes CDR1 LNHDA and CDR2 SQIVND (reference sequence). CDR3 length: 14 amino acids. In DNA form, the CDR3 reads TGTGCCAGTAGCCCAGACGGCTTCTCCTACGAGCAGTACTTC. Its translation: CASSPDGFSYEQYF.

The chain links TRBV2 to TRBJ2-7; D gene ambiguous. V lost 7 bases, J lost 0 bases, and 7 bases lay in between. CDR1 is SNHLY and CDR2 is FYNNEI in the germline V gene. The CDR3 runs 12 residues. The CDR3 loop reads CASMAASYEQYF. Written as DNA, the CDR3 is TGTGCCAGCATGGCGGCCTCCTACGAGCAGTACTTC.

The rearrangement joins TRBV12-5 to TRBJ2-3, with 16 nucleotides matching TRBD2. This CDR3 has 20 residues. Unmatched junction bases numbered 10, after V lost 4 bases and J lost 0 bases. Germline CDR1 LGHNT, CDR2 FRNRAP. CDR3 nucleotide sequence: TGTGCTAGTGGTTACCCCCTGGGACTAGCGGGGGGGATGAGCACAGATACGCAGTATTTT. It is translated as CASGYPLGLAGGMSTDTQYF.

The chain links TRBV6-6 to TRBJ1-3; D remains unclear. The V gene lost 5 bases and the J gene lost 4 bases, with 12 bases spanning the gap. Germline assignment: CDR1 MNHNY and CDR2 SVGAGI (reference sequence). The CDR3 sequence is 14 residues long. Here the CDR3 reads CASSRSVGGNTIYF. CDR3 DNA sequence: TGTGCCAGCAGTCGATCGGTAGGGGGAAACACCATATATTTT.

The chain uses TRBV6-5 and TRBJ2-2, with unresolved D. The CDR3 spans 15 residues. V lost 6 bases and J lost 1, with 12 bases in between. The germline V gene encodes CDR1 MNHEY and CDR2 SVGAGI. CDR3 sequence (DNA): TGTGCCAGCAGCCGCCATCAAAAGAACACCGGGGAGCTGTTTTTT. Residues: CASSRHQKNTGELFF.

The rearrangement uses TRBV15 and TRBJ2-7; tentative D call: TRBD2 (5 bases). Germline CDR1 LNHNV, CDR2 YYDKDF (reference sequence). CDR3 length: 12 residues. Trimming took 0 bases from V and 11 from J, leaving 11 bases between them. This chain's CDR3 is CATSRDRAREYF. CDR3 coding DNA: TGTGCCACCAGCAGAGATAGGGCGAGGGAGTACTTC.

The gene calls are TRBV25-1 and TRBJ1-6, with 9 bases fitting TRBD1. V dropped 5 bases and J dropped 7; count of bases not matched to a gene: 9. The germline CDR1 and CDR2 sequences are MGHDK and SYGVNS. The CDR3 loop spans 16 amino acids. CDR3: CASSPRWGTGNSPLHF. Written as DNA, the CDR3 is TGTGCCAGCAGTCCCCGTTGGGGGACAGGGAATTCACCCCTCCACTTT.

The CDR3 bases are TGTGCCAGCAGCAAAGCGGGGGGGGGCTCCTATAATTCACCCCTCCACTTT. Its protein is CASSKAGGGSYNSPLHF. The gene calls are TRBV21-1 and TRBJ1-6. TRBV21-1 is a known pseudogene. The CDR3 covers 17 residues.

The V and J genes are TRBV11-3 and TRBJ1-1; no clear D gene. Trimming took off 1 base at V and 1 base at J, with 10 bases between the two ends. The CDR3 extends over 15 amino acids. Germline values: CDR1 SGHNT, CDR2 YENEEA. The CDR3 reads CASSLAVFSNTEAFF. As DNA, the CDR3 is TGTGCCAGCAGCTTAGCTGTGTTTTCGAACACTGAAGCTTTCTTT.

The chain carries TRBV20-1 and TRBJ2-5; no clear D. With 3 bases removed from V and 1 base from J, the gap between germline ends came to 15 bases. Germline loops: CDR1 DFQATT, CDR2 SNEGSKA (reference sequence). The CDR3 is made up of 15 amino acids. CDR3 coding DNA: TGCAGTGCTAGTCCCTCGGCAGCCCTCCAAGAGACCCAGTACTTC. Translating gives CSASPSAALQETQYF.

The chain recombines TRBV7-2 with TRBJ2-5, with 14 positions matching TRBD2. Germline V gene data show CDR1 as SGHTA and CDR2 as FQGNSA. The CDR3 totals 16 residues. The J segment lost 3 bases and the V segment lost 1 base, leaving 1 base of the junction unmatched. Here the CDR3 DNA reads TGTGCCAGCAGCTTAGGACTAGCGGGGGGGGAAGAGACCCAGTACTTC. As protein: CASSLGLAGGEETQYF. Full variable domain (missing parts from reference TRBV7-2 and TRBJ2-5): GAGVSQSPSNKVTEKGKDVELRCDPISGHTALYWYRQSLGQGLEFLIYFQGNSAPDKSGLPSDRFSAERTGGSVSTLTIQRTQQEDSAVYLCASSLGLAGGEETQYFGPGTRLLVL.

This chain connects TRBV9 to TRBJ2-3; 11 nucleotides agree with TRBD2. Germline V gene data show CDR1 as SGDLS and CDR2 as YYNGEE. The V gene end was trimmed by 4 bases and the J gene end by 3 bases; junction bases not matched to a gene: 13. The CDR3 is 18 residues long. The CDR3 protein is CASSPSNIAGGRTDTQYF. In nucleotides, the CDR3 is TGTGCCAGCAGCCCTTCGAATATAGCGGGGGGGCGGACAGATACGCAGTATTTT.

V and J are TRBV11-3 and TRBJ2-2; possible D gene TRBD1, 5 bases. Germline V gives CDR1 SGHNT, CDR2 YENEEA. V shed 5 bases and J shed 1 base, with 8 bases lying between them. This CDR3 has 14 residues. In DNA form, the CDR3 reads TGTGCCAGCAGCAGGGGCCAGAACACCGGGGAGCTGTTTTTT. It codes for CASSRGQNTGELFF.

The chain is built from TRBV9 and TRBJ2-2; the D is unclear. CDR3 length equals 12 residues. The V end was cut by 4 bases, the J end by 1 base, with 2 bases between. Germline CDR1 is SGDLS and CDR2 is YYNGEE. Here the CDR3 DNA reads TGTGCCAGCAGCCAGAACACCGGGGAGCTGTTTTTT. This gives the protein CASSQNTGELFF.

This chain uses TRBV11-2 with TRBJ2-2; 7 bases are shared with TRBD1. Germline V gives CDR1 SGHAT, CDR2 FQNNGV. CDR3 length: 15 amino acids. V gave up 5 bases and J gave up 5 bases; unmatched junction bases: 8. The CDR3 DNA follows: TGTGCCAGCAGCCCCTTGAGGGGGCGGACCGGGGAGCTGTTTTTT. As protein: CASSPLRGRTGELFF.